What follows describes a single T cell receptor beta chain. Its antigen is as yet unknown. Researchers report immunoSEQ v3.0 was run at survey level. Clones were sequenced by immunoSEQ multiplex PCR, and TCRdb holds only the in-frame ones, with some missing. The sample lists approximately 36,000 clones; over 75% were seen once. This sample was taken from a study of long-term antiretroviral therapy in people with HIV. Study-level points and caveats: Clones that expanded before ART (that is, prior to treatment) dominated the repertoire at all time points.

The content of samples before DNA extraction was roughly 0.95-10 million cryopreserved PBMC. Germline CDR1 and CDR2: MNHEY and SVGAGI. This CDR3 is 14 amino acids long. Trimming removed 5 bases from V and 3 bases from J, with 14 bases in between. The sequencing here drew on unsorted PBMCs, taken 0.6 years after starting antiretroviral therapy. The source of this sequence is a man younger than 35 with HIV. V is TRBV6-5 and J is TRBJ2-7; TRBD1 might be the D (6 bases). CDR3 sequence: CASSPRTAVYEQYF. The CDR3, as DNA: TGTGCCAGCAGTCCTAGGACAGCGGTCTACGAGCAGTACTTC.